Shown below are 32 T cell receptor beta chains from a single sample sequenced in a study of cytomegalovirus exposure and HLA in healthy donors. Use of 60 Vbeta and 13 Jbeta primers characterized the PCR. Produced via immunoSEQ multiplex PCR; TCRdb's table is partial and in-frame only. The sample records 200,000 to 250,000 clones, 70% to 85% being singletons. The sequencing sample was made of PBMCs. The origin of the receptors is a male donor in good health and CMV-seronegative.

This sequence joins TRBV6-1 and TRBJ2-7, with 9 nucleotides matching TRBD1. V lost 6 bases and J lost 2; bases outside the gene matches: 5. Looked up from germline, CDR1 is MNHNS and CDR2 is SASEGT. There are 14 residues in the CDR3. This chain's CDR3 is CASRTGTGPYEQYF. The CDR3 DNA reads as TGTGCCAGCAGAACCGGGACAGGGCCCTACGAGCAGTACTTC.

This clone came up a few times. V is TRBV5-4 and J is TRBJ1-4; 9 positions match TRBD1. The V gene's germline CDR1 is SGHNT and CDR2 YYREEE (reference sequence). Germline trimming cut 4 bases from V and 14 bases from J; bases unmatched to any gene: 6. The CDR3 covers 12 residues. The DNA of the CDR3 is TGTGCCAGCAGCCCAAGGGACAGGGCCCTGTTTTTT. It yields the protein CASSPRDRALFF.

The chain employs TRBV4-2 and TRBJ2-7; D gene unclear. The CDR3 runs to 15 residues. Trimming removed 1 base from V and 2 bases from J, with 12 bases in between. Germline loops: CDR1 LGHNA, CDR2 YNFKEQ. The CDR3 loop is CASSQGWYYTYEQYF. CDR3 in DNA: TGTGCCAGCAGCCAAGGATGGTACTACACCTACGAGCAGTACTTC.

The rearrangement joins TRBV19 to TRBJ2-7; 10 bases map to TRBD1. This CDR3 has 14 residues. The V gene's germline CDR1 is LNHDA and CDR2 SQIVND (reference sequence). The V and J ends lost 5 bases and 4 bases, in that order; junction bases with no gene match: 5. The CDR3 spells CASSGQGVAYEQYF. The CDR3 DNA is TGTGCCAGTAGTGGACAGGGGGTAGCATACGAGCAGTACTTC.

The rearrangement joins TRBV7-3 to TRBJ2-3, with 8 bases aligning to TRBD2. The germline gives CDR1 SGHTA, CDR2 FQGTGA. This CDR3 spans 14 amino acids. With 4 bases clipped from V and 3 bases from J, the junction kept 3 bases outside the gene matches. The CDR3 nucleotides are TGTGCCAGCAGCTCGTCGGGGGGGACAGATACGCAGTATTTT. Protein product: CASSSSGGTDTQYF. The whole variable domain, filled in from reference TRBV7-3 and TRBJ2-3, reads GAGVSQTPSNKVTEKGKYVELRCDPISGHTALYWYRQSLGQGPEFLIYFQGTGAADDSGLPNDRFFAVRPEGSVSTLKIQRTERGDSAVYLCASSSSGGTDTQYFGPGTRLTVL.

This clone was seen only once. The chain is built from TRBV2 and TRBJ2-7; D gene ambiguous. The CDR3 loop spans 13 amino acids. V lost 7 bases, J lost 3 bases, and 13 bases lay in between. The germline V gene encodes CDR1 SNHLY and CDR2 FYNNEI. CDR3 sequence reads: CASKVARGYEQYF. The CDR3 bases are TGTGCCAGCAAAGTCGCGAGAGGCTACGAGCAGTACTTC.

This clone has a handful of counts. V is TRBV6-6 and J is TRBJ2-1, with TRBD1 as a possible D gene (6 bases). The CDR3 covers 14 residues. CDR1 MNHNY and CDR2 SVGAGI come from the germline V gene (reference sequence). V was pared by 8 bases and J by 3 bases, with 14 bases between. The CDR3 sequence: CASSRGQLYNEQFF. DNA for the CDR3: TGTGCCAGCTCCCGAGGACAGCTCTACAATGAGCAGTTCTTC.

The CDR3 protein is CASRRDRDPSEAFF. CDR3 nucleotide sequence: TGTGCCAGCAGACGGGACAGGGACCCTTCTGAAGCTTTCTTT. The chain combines TRBV6-5 with TRBJ1-1; 9 positions agree with TRBD1. J gave up 6 bases and V 6 bases, and 8 bases lay outside the gene matches. From germline, CDR1 is MNHEY and CDR2 SVGAGI. The CDR3 is 14 amino acids.

This chain joins TRBV28 and TRBJ2-3; no definite D call. The germline CDR1 and CDR2 sequences are MDHEN and SYDVKM. V was clipped by 3 bases and J by 1 base, with 8 bases between them. CDR3 length: 14 amino acids. The CDR3 reads CASSLNYRTDTQYF. For the CDR3, the DNA is TGTGCCAGCAGTTTGAACTACCGCACAGATACGCAGTATTTT.

This clone was picked up a small number of times. V is TRBV28 and J is TRBJ2-7, with 9 bases that match TRBD2. Germline V gene sequence: CDR1 MDHEN, CDR2 SYDVKM. The CDR3 runs 15 residues. Unmatched junction bases numbered 6, after V lost 4 bases and J lost 2 bases. The CDR3 DNA follows: TGTGCCAGCAGTTGGGGTAGCGGGAGACCCTACGAGCAGTACTTC. Protein product: CASSWGSGRPYEQYF.

V is TRBV15 and J is TRBJ2-1, with D maybe TRBD2 (6 bases). Trimming removed 7 bases at V and 3 bases at J, with 10 bases between. CDR1 and CDR2 (germline): LNHNV, YYDKDF (reference sequence). The CDR3 has 13 residues. CDR3 protein: CATKARDYNEQFF. CDR3 nucleotide sequence: TGTGCCACCAAAGCGCGGGACTACAATGAGCAGTTCTTC.

V and J are TRBV19 and TRBJ1-4; D ambiguous. This CDR3 is 13 amino acids long. V was shortened by 11 bases and J by 7 bases, with 17 bases between the two germline ends. Germline assignment: CDR1 LNHDA and CDR2 SQIVND (reference sequence). This CDR3 is CALREDETEKLFF. In DNA form, the CDR3 reads TGTGCCCTACGGGAGGACGAGACTGAAAAACTGTTTTTT.

A single count supports this clone. The chain has TRBV29-1 and TRBJ1-2, with 8 bases lining up with TRBD1. Germline V CDR1 and CDR2: SQVTM, ANQGSEA. With 7 bases clipped from V and 5 bases from J, the junction kept 6 bases outside the gene matches. The CDR3 is 12 amino acids. DNA of the CDR3: TGCAGCGCCAGGACAGGGTTTTATGGCTACACCTTC. This encodes CSARTGFYGYTF. Full variable domain (remainder filled in from reference TRBV29-1 and TRBJ1-2): SAVISQKPSRDICQRGTSLTIQCQVDSQVTMMFWYRQQPGQSLTLIATANQGSEATYESGFVIDKFPISRPNLTFSTLTVSNMSPEDSSIYLCSARTGFYGYTFGSGTRLTVV.

V and J are TRBV5-4 and TRBJ2-1, with 7 bases matching TRBD2. CDR3 length equals 14 residues. With V trimmed by 4 bases and J by 4 bases, 5 bases remained unmatched. Germline-derived CDR1 and CDR2 are SGHNT and YYREEE (reference sequence). The CDR3 coding sequence is TGTGCCAGCAGCCGAGGACTAGGGTACAATGAGCAGTTCTTC. Translated: CASSRGLGYNEQFF.

The CDR3 loop is CASSELAGGLDEQFF. CDR3 DNA sequence: TGTGCCAGCAGTGAACTAGCGGGAGGGTTAGATGAGCAGTTCTTC. The genes are TRBV6-1 and TRBJ2-7; 12 nucleotides agree with TRBD2. The J call could be wrong; TRBJ2-1 is a better fit for the DNA end. Looked up from germline, CDR1 is MNHNS and CDR2 is SASEGT. This CDR3 is built from 15 residues.

This chain links TRBV9 with TRBJ2-1; D might be TRBD2 (7 bases). This CDR3 has 15 residues. V lost 0 bases, J lost 10 bases, and 17 bases lay in between. The germline gives CDR1 SGDLS, CDR2 YYNGEE. The CDR3 nucleotides read TGTGCCAGCAGCGTAGGTAGGGGGACTAACGAAGAGCAGTTCTTC. This translates into CASSVGRGTNEEQFF.

A word on this clone: Other DNA sequences in the sample encode the same CDR3. The V gene is TRBV6-5, the J gene TRBJ2-2; 12 bases fit TRBD2. The CDR3 contains 15 residues. V lost 4 bases, J lost 10 bases, and 7 bases stayed unmatched. Germline V lookup: CDR1 MNHEY, CDR2 SVGAGI. The CDR3 region has the DNA TGTGCCAGCAGTTTGACTAGCGGGAGAGTTGAGGAGCTGTTTTTT. Translation gives CASSLTSGRVEELFF.

Only a few counts were recorded for this clone. The CDR3 DNA sequence: TGCGCCAGCAGCCAAGAACGGGGGGGAAGCACTGAAGCTTTCTTT. Its translation is CASSQERGGSTEAFF. The J gene is TRBJ1-1, the V gene TRBV4-1; weak D call: TRBD1 (5 bases). V dropped 0 bases and J dropped 4 bases, with 12 bases sitting between them. This CDR3 contains 15 residues. Per the germline V gene, CDR1 is MGHRA and CDR2 is YSYEKL.

The J gene is TRBJ1-2, the V gene TRBV15; no reliable D call. This CDR3 has 14 residues. Trimming took off 0 bases at V and 4 bases at J, with 9 bases between the two ends. Germline CDR1 is LNHNV and CDR2 is YYDKDF (reference sequence). The CDR3 DNA reads as TGTGCCACCAGCAGAGATGAGGAGATCTATGGCTACACCTTC. Translation gives CATSRDEEIYGYTF.

This chain joins TRBV6-4 and TRBJ1-2; D might be TRBD1 (6 bases). The germline gives CDR1 MRHNA, CDR2 SNTAGT. The CDR3 sequence is 14 residues long. V shed 2 bases and J shed 4 bases, with 11 bases lying between them. CDR3 nucleotide sequence: TGTGCCAGCAGTGACGACGGGGGGCTCTATGGCTACACCTTC. Translation gives CASSDDGGLYGYTF.

The CDR3 DNA is TGTGCCAGCAGTCCCGGTCTTTCAGGGGGACGACCGGGGGAGCAGTACTTC. It yields the protein CASSPGLSGGRPGEQYF. The chain combines TRBV27 with TRBJ2-7; 7 nucleotides match TRBD1. CDR1 is MNHEY and CDR2 is SMNVEV in the germline V gene (reference sequence). The CDR3 loop spans 17 amino acids. V was clipped by 5 bases and J by 7 bases; unmatched bases: 20.

The chain employs TRBV11-1 and TRBJ2-7; TRBD2 aligns across 7 bases. In germline, CDR1 is SGHAT, CDR2 FQDESV (reference sequence). Trimming at V came to 3 bases and at J to 1 base, leaving 3 bases not matched to a gene. The CDR3 runs 14 residues. The CDR3 bases are TGTGCCAGCAGCTTGACGGGGGGTTCCTACGAGCAGTACTTC. Protein: CASSLTGGSYEQYF.

This clone was seen once. This chain links TRBV29-1 with TRBJ2-2; D might be TRBD1 (5 bases). The ends were cut back, 7 bases at V and 4 bases at J, with 10 bases in the middle. Germline V gives CDR1 SQVTM, CDR2 ANQGSEA. The CDR3 is 12 amino acids. The CDR3 DNA sequence: TGCAGCGCAGCAGGGCCCACCGGGGAGCTGTTTTTT. It specifies CSAAGPTGELFF.

The chain recombines TRBV5-1 with TRBJ2-7, with TRBD1 as a possible D gene (6 bases). Per the germline V gene, CDR1 is SGHRS and CDR2 is YFSETQ. The CDR3 is 14 amino acids. V shed 0 bases and J shed 2 bases, with 9 bases lying between them. The CDR3, as DNA: TGCGCCAGCAGCTTGGGTCCAGGGGCCTACGAGCAGTACTTC. Residues: CASSLGPGAYEQYF.

This chain connects TRBV18 to TRBJ2-7, with 12 bases that match TRBD2. The CDR3 length is 18 residues. Germline values: CDR1 KGHSH, CDR2 LQKENI. V dropped 3 bases and J dropped 4; count of bases not matched to a gene: 13. In nucleotides, the CDR3 is TGTGCCAGCTCACCGACCTGGACTAGCGGGATCCAAAGGTACGAGCAGTACTTC. It is translated as CASSPTWTSGIQRYEQYF.

This clone was observed a single time. The chain combines TRBV18 with TRBJ2-7, with D possibly matching TRBD1 (6 bases). Looked up from germline, CDR1 is KGHSH and CDR2 is LQKENI. V was cut by 3 bases and J by 6 bases, with 18 bases left in between. The CDR3 extends over 15 amino acids. The CDR3 DNA sequence: TGTGCCAGCTCACCTTCCGGGACACCGGAACGCGAGCAGTACTTC. This gives the protein CASSPSGTPEREQYF.

The V gene is TRBV28, the J gene TRBJ2-2; D ambiguous. Germline V gives CDR1 MDHEN, CDR2 SYDVKM. This CDR3 is 15 amino acids long. Trimming cost V 2 bases and J 0 bases, with 7 bases left between them. CDR3 region: CASSLGLANTGELFF. CDR3 DNA sequence: TGTGCCAGCAGTTTAGGGCTGGCGAACACCGGGGAGCTGTTTTTT.

The chain carries TRBV25-1 and TRBJ1-1; TRBD1 is a possible D gene (5 bases). V lost 2 bases, J lost 3 bases, and 22 bases lay in between. The CDR3 is 18 residues long. Germline V gene data show CDR1 as MGHDK and CDR2 as SYGVNS. The CDR3 bases are TGTGCCAGCAGTGAAAAAGTCGAAGGGGCAAAGGGGCACACTGAAGCTTTCTTT. Translating gives CASSEKVEGAKGHTEAFF.

This clone has a handful of counts. The CDR3, as DNA: TGTGCCAGCAGTTCAGAATCTCACTACGAGCAGTACTTC. It yields the protein CASSSESHYEQYF. The gene calls are TRBV4-2 and TRBJ2-7, with D uncertain. The V gene's germline CDR1 is LGHNA and CDR2 YNFKEQ. The CDR3 runs 13 residues. V was shortened by 6 bases and J by 3 bases, with 12 bases between the two germline ends.

This clone came up a few times. The genes are TRBV7-9 and TRBJ2-3; 11 nucleotides line up with TRBD2. The ends lost 5 bases at V and 2 bases at J; junction bases unmatched: 6. The CDR3 totals 16 residues. Germline assignment: CDR1 SEHNR and CDR2 FQNEAQ (reference sequence). The CDR3 spells CASSLGLAGLTDTQYF. The DNA of the CDR3 is TGTGCCAGCAGCCTCGGACTAGCGGGCCTCACAGATACGCAGTATTTT.

The V call is TRBV5-8, the J call TRBJ2-3; 10 nucleotides agree with TRBD1. The germline V gene has CDR1 SGHTS and CDR2 YDEGEE. The CDR3 has 15 amino acids. V was pared by 4 bases and J by 4 bases, with 6 bases of the junction left unmatched. CDR3 loop: CASSAGTGVPDTQYF. CDR3 nucleotide sequence: TGTGCCAGCAGCGCCGGGACAGGGGTCCCAGATACGCAGTATTTT.

The CDR3 spells CASSLEGGQGGELFF. In nucleotides, the CDR3 is TGTGCCAGCAGCTTAGAGGGGGGGCAGGGCGGGGAGCTGTTTTTT. This chain links TRBV4-2 with TRBJ2-2; tentative D call: TRBD2 (7 bases). Germline V gene data show CDR1 as LGHNA and CDR2 as YNFKEQ. Trimming removed 5 bases from V and 7 bases from J, with 17 bases in between. The CDR3 consists of 15 residues.